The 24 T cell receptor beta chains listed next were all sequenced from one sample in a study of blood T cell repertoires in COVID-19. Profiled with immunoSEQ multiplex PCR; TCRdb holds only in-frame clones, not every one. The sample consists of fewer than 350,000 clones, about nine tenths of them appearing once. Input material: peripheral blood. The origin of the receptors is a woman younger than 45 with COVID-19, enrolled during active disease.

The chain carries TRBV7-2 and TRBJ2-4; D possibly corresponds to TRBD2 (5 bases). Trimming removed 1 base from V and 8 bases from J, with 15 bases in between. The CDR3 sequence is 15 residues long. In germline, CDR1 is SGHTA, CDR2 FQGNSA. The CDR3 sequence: CASSLGSGMLDIQYF. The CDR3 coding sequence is TGTGCCAGCAGCTTAGGAAGCGGAATGTTGGACATTCAGTACTTC.

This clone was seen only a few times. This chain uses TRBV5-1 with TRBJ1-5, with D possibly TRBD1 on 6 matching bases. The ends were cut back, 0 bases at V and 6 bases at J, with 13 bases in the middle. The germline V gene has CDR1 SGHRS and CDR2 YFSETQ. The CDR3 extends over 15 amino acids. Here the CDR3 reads CASSLAAGGGQPQHF. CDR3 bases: TGCGCCAGCAGCTTGGCCGCGGGGGGCGGTCAGCCCCAGCATTTT.

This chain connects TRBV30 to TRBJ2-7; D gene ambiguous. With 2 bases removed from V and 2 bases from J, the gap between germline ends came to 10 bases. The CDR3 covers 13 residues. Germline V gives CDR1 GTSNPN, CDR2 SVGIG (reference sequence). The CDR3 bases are TGTGCCTGGAGTCCTGGCATAACCTACGAGCAGTACTTC. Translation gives CAWSPGITYEQYF. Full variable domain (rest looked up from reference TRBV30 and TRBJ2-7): SQTIHQWPATLVQPVGSPLSLECTVEGTSNPNLYWYRQAAGRGLQLLFYSVGIGQISSEVPQNLSASRPQDRQFILSSKKLLLSDSGFYLCAWSPGITYEQYFGPGTRLTVT.

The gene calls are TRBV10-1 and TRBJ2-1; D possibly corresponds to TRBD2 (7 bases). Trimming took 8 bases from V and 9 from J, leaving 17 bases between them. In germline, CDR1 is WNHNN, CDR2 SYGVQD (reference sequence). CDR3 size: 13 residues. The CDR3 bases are TGCGCCAGCGCCCCGGGGGGCCGGGGTGAGCAGTTCTTC. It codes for CASAPGGRGEQFF.

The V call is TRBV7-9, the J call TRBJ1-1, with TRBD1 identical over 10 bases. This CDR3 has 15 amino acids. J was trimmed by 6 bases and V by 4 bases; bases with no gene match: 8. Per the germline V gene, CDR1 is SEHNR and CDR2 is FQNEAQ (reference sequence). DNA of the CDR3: TGTGCCAGCAGCTCGAACCGGGACAGGGGTCCTGAAGCTTTCTTT. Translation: CASSSNRDRGPEAFF.

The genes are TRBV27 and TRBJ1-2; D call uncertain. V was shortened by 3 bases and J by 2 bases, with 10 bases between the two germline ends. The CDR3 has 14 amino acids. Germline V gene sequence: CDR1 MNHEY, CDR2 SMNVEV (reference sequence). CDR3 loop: CASSFRLSNYGYTF. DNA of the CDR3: TGTGCCAGCAGTTTCCGACTGTCGAACTATGGCTACACCTTC.

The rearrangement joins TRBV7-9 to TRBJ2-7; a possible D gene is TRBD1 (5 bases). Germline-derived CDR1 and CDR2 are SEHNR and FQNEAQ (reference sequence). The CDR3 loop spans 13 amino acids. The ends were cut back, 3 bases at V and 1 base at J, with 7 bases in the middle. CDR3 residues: CASSFPGSYEQYF. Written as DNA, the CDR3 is TGTGCCAGCAGCTTCCCAGGGTCCTACGAGCAGTACTTC.

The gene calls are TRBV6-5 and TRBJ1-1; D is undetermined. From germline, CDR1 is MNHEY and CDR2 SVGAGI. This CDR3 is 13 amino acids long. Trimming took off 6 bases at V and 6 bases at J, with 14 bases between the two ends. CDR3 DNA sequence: TGTGCCAGCAGACCTGTATCAGGCCCTGAAGCTTTCTTT. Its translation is CASRPVSGPEAFF.

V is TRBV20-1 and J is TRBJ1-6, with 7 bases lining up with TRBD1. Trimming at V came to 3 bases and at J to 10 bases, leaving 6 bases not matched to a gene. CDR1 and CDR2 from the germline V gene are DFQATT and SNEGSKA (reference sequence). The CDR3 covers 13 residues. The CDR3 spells CSASSGGYSPLHF. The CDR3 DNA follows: TGCAGTGCTAGTTCAGGGGGTTACTCACCCCTCCACTTT.

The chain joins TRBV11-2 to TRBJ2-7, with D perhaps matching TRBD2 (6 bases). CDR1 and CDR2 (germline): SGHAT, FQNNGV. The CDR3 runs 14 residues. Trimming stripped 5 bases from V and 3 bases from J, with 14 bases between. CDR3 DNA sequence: TGTGCCAGCAGCCGGGGACTGGAAGTCTACGAGCAGTACTTC. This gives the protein CASSRGLEVYEQYF.

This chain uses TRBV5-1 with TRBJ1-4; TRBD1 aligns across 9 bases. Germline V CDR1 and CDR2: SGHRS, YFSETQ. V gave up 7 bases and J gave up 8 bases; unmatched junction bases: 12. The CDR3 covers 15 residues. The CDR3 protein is CASLGQGKVQEKLFF. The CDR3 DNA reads TGCGCCAGCCTAGGACAGGGGAAGGTCCAGGAAAAACTGTTTTTT. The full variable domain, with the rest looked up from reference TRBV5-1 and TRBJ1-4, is KAGVTQTPRYLIKTRGQQVTLSCSPISGHRSVSWYQQTPGQGLQFLFEYFSETQRNKGNFPGRFSGRQFSNSRSEMNVSTLELGDSALYLCASLGQGKVQEKLFFGSGTQLSVL.

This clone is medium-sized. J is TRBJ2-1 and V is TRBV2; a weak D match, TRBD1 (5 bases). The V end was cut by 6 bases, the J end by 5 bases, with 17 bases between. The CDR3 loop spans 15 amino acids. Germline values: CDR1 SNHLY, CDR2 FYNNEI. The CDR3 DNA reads TGTGCCAGCAGGGAGAACGATGACAGTCACAATGAGCAGTTCTTC. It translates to CASRENDDSHNEQFF.

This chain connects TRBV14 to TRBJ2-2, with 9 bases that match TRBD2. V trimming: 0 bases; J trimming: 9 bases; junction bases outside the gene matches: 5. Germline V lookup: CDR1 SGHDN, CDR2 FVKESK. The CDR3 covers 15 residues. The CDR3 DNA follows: TGTGCCAGCAGCCAAGATGGCGGGGGGGCCCGGGAGCTGTTTTTT. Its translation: CASSQDGGGARELFF.

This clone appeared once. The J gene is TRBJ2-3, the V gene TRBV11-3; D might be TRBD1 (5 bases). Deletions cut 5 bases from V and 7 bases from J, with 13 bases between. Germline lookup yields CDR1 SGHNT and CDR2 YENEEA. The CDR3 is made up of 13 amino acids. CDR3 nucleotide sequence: TGTGCCAGCAGCCCGAGAGACAGTCATACGCAGTATTTT. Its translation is CASSPRDSHTQYF.

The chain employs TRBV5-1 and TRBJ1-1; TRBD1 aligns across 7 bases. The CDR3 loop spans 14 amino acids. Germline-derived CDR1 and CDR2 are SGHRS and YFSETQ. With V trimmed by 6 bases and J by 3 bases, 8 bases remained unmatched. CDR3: CASNADRRDTEAFF. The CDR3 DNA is TGCGCCAGCAACGCGGACAGGAGAGACACTGAAGCTTTCTTT.

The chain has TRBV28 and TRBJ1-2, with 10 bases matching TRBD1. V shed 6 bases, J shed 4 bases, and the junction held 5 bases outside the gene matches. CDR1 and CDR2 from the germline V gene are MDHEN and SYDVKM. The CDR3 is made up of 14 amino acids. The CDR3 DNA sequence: TGTGCCAGCAGCTCCCGGGACAGGGGCTATGGCTACACCTTC. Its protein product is CASSSRDRGYGYTF.

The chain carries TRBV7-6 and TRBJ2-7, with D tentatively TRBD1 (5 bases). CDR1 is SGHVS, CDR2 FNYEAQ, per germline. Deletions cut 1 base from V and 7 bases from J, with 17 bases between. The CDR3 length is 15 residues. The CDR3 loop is CASSLGPVGAKEQYF. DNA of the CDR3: TGTGCCAGCAGCTTAGGGCCGGTAGGGGCGAAAGAGCAGTACTTC.

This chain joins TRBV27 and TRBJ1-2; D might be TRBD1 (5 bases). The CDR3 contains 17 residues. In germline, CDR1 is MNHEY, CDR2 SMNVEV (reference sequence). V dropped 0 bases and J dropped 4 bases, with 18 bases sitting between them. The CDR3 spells CASSLSSRPSGGYGYTF. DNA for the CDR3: TGTGCCAGCAGTTTATCGTCCCGCCCATCCGGGGGCTATGGCTACACCTTC.

CDR3 region: CASTQTGDSYEQYF. The CDR3 nucleotides read TGTGCCAGCACACAGACGGGGGACTCCTACGAGCAGTACTTC. V and J are TRBV5-6 and TRBJ2-7; D is possibly TRBD2 (6 bases). The CDR3 is made up of 14 amino acids. The V gene's germline CDR1 is SGHDT and CDR2 YYEEEE. V lost 6 bases to trimming and J lost 0 bases, with 13 bases between them.

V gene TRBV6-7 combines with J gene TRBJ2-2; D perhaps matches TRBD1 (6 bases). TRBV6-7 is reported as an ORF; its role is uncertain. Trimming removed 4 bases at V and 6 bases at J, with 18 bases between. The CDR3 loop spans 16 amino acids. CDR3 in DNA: TGTGCCAGCAGTTTCCTTTCGTCTGGGGGCGCCGGGGAGCTGTTTTTT. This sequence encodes CASSFLSSGGAGELFF.

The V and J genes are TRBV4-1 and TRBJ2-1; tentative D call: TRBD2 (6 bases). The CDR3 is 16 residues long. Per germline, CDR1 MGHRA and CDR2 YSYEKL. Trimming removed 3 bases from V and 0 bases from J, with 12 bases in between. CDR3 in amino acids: CASSHSLGGSYNEQFF. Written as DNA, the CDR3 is TGCGCCAGCAGCCATTCGTTGGGGGGCTCCTACAATGAGCAGTTCTTC.

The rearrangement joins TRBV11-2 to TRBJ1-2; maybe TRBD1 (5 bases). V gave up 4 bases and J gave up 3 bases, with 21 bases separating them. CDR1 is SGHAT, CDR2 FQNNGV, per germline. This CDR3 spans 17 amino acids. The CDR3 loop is CASSSPVEQRGDYGYTF. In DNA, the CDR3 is TGTGCCAGCAGCTCCCCCGTCGAACAGCGGGGGGACTATGGCTACACCTTC.

DNA of the CDR3: TGTGCCAGCAGTCTTCACCCGGACAGGGCCAGCACAGATACGCAGTATTTT. It specifies CASSLHPDRASTDTQYF. The V and J genes are TRBV6-6 and TRBJ2-3; TRBD1 aligns across 8 bases. The CDR3 loop spans 17 amino acids. With V trimmed by 5 bases and J by 0 bases, 10 bases remained unmatched. The germline gives CDR1 MNHNY, CDR2 SVGAGI (reference sequence).

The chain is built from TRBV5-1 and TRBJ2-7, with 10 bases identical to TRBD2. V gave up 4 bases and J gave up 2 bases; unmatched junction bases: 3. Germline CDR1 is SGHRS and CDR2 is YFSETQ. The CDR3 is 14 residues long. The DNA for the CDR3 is TGCGCCAGCAGCACCAGCGGGGGGGCCTACGAGCAGTACTTC. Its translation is CASSTSGGAYEQYF.